The next 14 T cell receptor beta chains were all read from a single sample in a study of identical twins. TCRdb reanalysed the 5' RACE reads using MiXCR and keeps one entry per CDR3 protein. The table lists hundreds of thousands of distinct CDR3 sequences, 9% to 15% of them singletons, with under 2% in the top ten. These sequences were also reported in another study, on yellow fever vaccine responses in identical twins.

Sequencing was carried out using PBMCs. These TCRs come from a woman younger than 35 in good health.

J is TRBJ2-7 and V is TRBV12-3 or TRBV12-4; 11 bases agree with TRBD2. V was clipped by 6 bases and J by 1 base; unmatched bases: 14. The CDR3 has 18 residues. The CDR3: CASRLLWGSGGDSYEQYV. CDR3 in DNA: TGTGCCAGCAGACTCCTCTGGGGTAGCGGGGGGGATTCCTACGAGCAGTACGTC.

The chain uses TRBV5-5 and TRBJ2-7, with 8 bases lining up with TRBD1. Germline V gene data show CDR1 as SGHKS and CDR2 as YYEKEE (reference sequence). V gave up 3 bases and J gave up 6 bases; unmatched junction bases: 11. The CDR3 sequence is 15 residues long. The CDR3 nucleotides are TGTGCCAGCAGCTACACCGGACAGGGATGGAGCGAGCAGTACGTC. It codes for CASSYTGQGWSEQYV.

The chain has TRBV20-1 and TRBJ2-1; the D gene is possibly TRBD2 (5 bases). Germline lookup yields CDR1 DFQATT and CDR2 SNEGSKA (reference sequence). CDR3 length: 14 residues. Trimming took off 3 bases at V and 12 bases at J, with 21 bases between the two ends. CDR3 in DNA: TGCAGTGCTAGGTCCGGCCGGGAAGAAGTATTGCAGTTCTTC. Protein product: CSARSGREEVLQFF.

This sequence joins TRBV5-6 and TRBJ2-1, with 9 bases identical to TRBD2. CDR3 length: 15 residues. Per germline, CDR1 SGHDT and CDR2 YYEEEE. The J segment lost 6 bases and the V segment lost 1 base, leaving 5 bases of the junction unmatched. CDR3 sequence: CASSLLSSGINEQFF. In nucleotides, the CDR3 is TGTGCCAGCAGCTTGTTATCTAGCGGGATCAATGAGCAGTTCTTC.

Only a few counts were recorded for this clonotype. This rearrangement joins TRBV14 to TRBJ2-2; D gene ambiguous. There are 14 residues in the CDR3. The V end was cut by 6 bases, the J end by 1 base, with 9 bases between. The germline V gene encodes CDR1 SGHDN and CDR2 FVKESK. The CDR3, as DNA: TGTGCCAGCAGTCGACACCTGAACACCGGGGAGCTGTTTTTT. Translated: CASSRHLNTGELFF.

The rearrangement joins TRBV11-2 to TRBJ1-5; TRBD1 matches at 9 bases. Germline values: CDR1 SGHAT, CDR2 FQNNGV. The CDR3 covers 14 residues. V lost 5 bases to trimming and J lost 9 bases; unmatched junction nucleotides: 8. In DNA form, the CDR3 reads TGTGCCAGCAGCACCGACAGGGGGGGCGGGCCCCAGCATTTT. Translating it yields CASSTDRGGGPQHF.

This clonotype was detected a few times. V and J are TRBV18 and TRBJ2-5, with 12 bases identical to TRBD2. Trimming at V came to 3 bases and at J to 3 bases, leaving 8 bases not matched to a gene. The CDR3 sequence is 17 residues long. Germline V lookup: CDR1 KGHSH, CDR2 LQKENI. The CDR3 DNA reads TGTGCCAGCTCACCCCAAGGACTAGCGGGACTCAAAGAGACCCAGTACTTC. Translating it yields CASSPQGLAGLKETQYF.

This clonotype showed up just a few times. V gene TRBV2 combines with J gene TRBJ1-4; D is uncertain. Trimming took off 6 bases at V and 8 bases at J, with 16 bases between the two ends. There are 14 residues in the CDR3. Germline V lookup: CDR1 SNHLY, CDR2 FYNNEI. The CDR3 coding sequence is TGTGCCAGCAGGGAACCCCCTGGAGGAGAAAAACTGTTTTTT. Protein sequence: CASREPPGGEKLFF.

The V and J genes are TRBV18 and TRBJ1-1; possible D gene TRBD1, 6 bases. V dropped 4 bases and J dropped 4 bases, with 16 bases sitting between them. From germline, CDR1 is KGHSH and CDR2 LQKENI. CDR3 length: 15 amino acids. The CDR3 here is CASSQNRAEGTEAFF. Here the CDR3 DNA reads TGTGCCAGCTCACAGAACAGGGCGGAGGGCACTGAAGCTTTCTTT.

The J gene is TRBJ1-1, the V gene TRBV7-6; TRBD1 might be the D (6 bases). The CDR3 loop spans 15 amino acids. Germline lookup yields CDR1 SGHVS and CDR2 FNYEAQ. V shed 2 bases and J shed 1 base, with 11 bases lying between them. The chain's CDR3 is CASSLNTGANTEAFF. The CDR3 bases are TGTGCCAGCAGCTTAAATACGGGGGCGAACACTGAAGCTTTCTTT.

The J gene is TRBJ2-3, the V gene TRBV18, with unresolved D. Trimming pared 2 bases from V and 2 bases from J, leaving 11 bases between. Germline-derived CDR1 and CDR2 are KGHSH and LQKENI. This CDR3 has 15 residues. CDR3 region: CASSPNSYFTDTQYF. CDR3 bases: TGTGCCAGCTCACCAAACTCATATTTCACAGATACGCAGTATTTT.

The rearrangement joins TRBV3-1 to TRBJ1-1; D uncertain. The CDR3 loop spans 14 amino acids. V lost 0 bases and J 0 bases, leaving 5 bases between the germline ends. Per the germline V gene, CDR1 is LGHDT and CDR2 is YNNKEL (reference sequence). The CDR3 reads CASSQDTVNTEAFF. CDR3 bases: TGTGCCAGCAGCCAAGACACAGTGAACACTGAAGCTTTCTTT.

The chain employs TRBV3-1 and TRBJ1-6; TRBD1 aligns across 7 bases. Germline values: CDR1 LGHDT, CDR2 YNNKEL (reference sequence). This CDR3 has 15 residues. After removal of 4 bases from V and 6 bases from J, the junction contained 6 bases not matched to a gene. CDR3 DNA: TGTGCCAGCAGCCCGACCGGGACAGCTAATTCACCCCTCCACTTT. Translated, it gives CASSPTGTANSPLHF.

This clonotype was seen at least ten times. CDR3 region: CASSFRGSNQPQHF. The CDR3 region has the DNA TGTGCCAGCAGTTTCAGAGGTAGCAATCAGCCCCAGCATTTT. The rearrangement joins TRBV12-3 or TRBV12-4 to TRBJ1-5; D is unresolved. This CDR3 is built from 14 residues. The germline V and J ends were trimmed by 3 bases and 0 bases, with 6 bases remaining between them.